The 27 T cell receptor beta chains presented below share a single source sample, sequenced in a study of blood T cells in healthy people across ages. It was with a sample-barcoded 5' primer and a J-beta primer mix that a second PCR of about 7 to 12 cycles was run. In TCRdb, the 5' RACE reads were re-called with MiXCR into one record per CDR3 protein. The sample has about 800,000 distinct CDR3 sequences, roughly 60% seen once. Sequencing was done on a sample of blood. All receptors derive from a man aged 30-40 years in good health.

The gene calls are TRBV7-2 and TRBJ2-5; D remains unclear. The CDR3 is 14 residues long. The germline V and J ends were trimmed by 3 bases and 4 bases, with 12 bases remaining between them. The germline gives CDR1 SGHTA, CDR2 FQGNSA. CDR3 loop: CASSLWLQLETQYF. The CDR3 DNA sequence: TGTGCCAGCAGCTTGTGGTTACAGCTAGAGACCCAGTACTTC.

The rearrangement joins TRBV2 to TRBJ2-1; the match to TRBD2 covers 8 bases. J was trimmed by 6 bases and V by 7 bases; bases with no gene match: 8. Germline values: CDR1 SNHLY, CDR2 FYNNEI. The CDR3 loop spans 14 amino acids. CDR3 loop: CASTLGLAGNEQFF. The CDR3 nucleotides read TGTGCCAGCACCTTAGGGCTAGCGGGCAATGAGCAGTTCTTC. The full variable domain, in which reference TRBV2 and TRBJ2-1 provide the parts outside the CDR3, is EPEVTQTPSHQVTQMGQEVILRCVPISNHLYFYWYRQILGQKVEFLVSFYNNEISEKSEIFDDQFSVERPDGSNFTLKIRSTKLEDSAMYFCASTLGLAGNEQFFGPGTRLTVL.

The genes are TRBV20-1 and TRBJ2-3, with a weak D call TRBD2 (6 bases). Trimming pared 7 bases from V and 0 bases from J, leaving 11 bases between. The CDR3 extends over 13 amino acids. CDR1 is DFQATT, CDR2 SNEGSKA, per germline (reference sequence). CDR3 in amino acids: CSVSGTSTDTQYF. CDR3 nucleotides: TGCAGTGTATCCGGGACTAGCACAGATACGCAGTATTTT.

V gene TRBV20-1 combines with J gene TRBJ2-1; 10 bases fit TRBD2. V gave up 1 base and J gave up 4 bases; unmatched junction bases: 7. Germline values: CDR1 DFQATT, CDR2 SNEGSKA (reference sequence). The CDR3 extends over 16 amino acids. The CDR3 DNA follows: TGCAGTGCTAGAGGCCTAGCGGGAGTACGGTACAATGAGCAGTTCTTC. Amino acid sequence: CSARGLAGVRYNEQFF.

A remark on this clonotype: One end of the junction varies from germline; a read error may be responsible. The chain couples TRBV6-5 to TRBJ2-1; 11 bases are shared with TRBD2. The CDR3 totals 15 residues. Germline CDR1 and CDR2: MNHEY and SVGAGI. The CDR3 spells CVSSYVSSGRNEQFF. The CDR3 DNA follows: TGTGTCAGCAGTTACGTGTCTAGCGGGAGGAATGAGCAGTTCTTC.

V gene TRBV11-2 combines with J gene TRBJ2-2; maybe TRBD1 (6 bases). This CDR3 has 14 amino acids. CDR1 is SGHAT and CDR2 is FQNNGV in the germline V gene. Trimming took 3 bases from V and 8 from J, leaving 13 bases between them. The CDR3 DNA reads as TGTGCCAGCAGCTTGGAATGGGACAAGGGGGAGCTGTTTTTT. Protein: CASSLEWDKGELFF.

V gene TRBV4-2 combines with J gene TRBJ2-7; TRBD2 might be the D (6 bases). Trimming took 0 bases from V and 7 from J, leaving 16 bases between them. This CDR3 is built from 15 residues. The germline gives CDR1 LGHNA, CDR2 YNFKEQ. CDR3 DNA: TGTGCCAGCAGCCAAGATCTGTCGGGAGCTCGGGAGCAGTACTTC. Translated: CASSQDLSGAREQYF.

This chain joins TRBV29-1 and TRBJ2-1, with unresolved D. Per the germline V gene, CDR1 is SQVTM and CDR2 is ANQGSEA. CDR3 size: 12 residues. Between the trimmed V and J ends, which lost 4 bases and 7 bases, there was a span of 11 bases. The CDR3 nucleotides are TGCAGCGTTGGACGAACTCCGAATGAGCAGTTCTTC. It is translated as CSVGRTPNEQFF.

This clonotype was seen a handful of times. This chain links TRBV20-1 with TRBJ2-1; TRBD2 aligns across 10 bases. Looked up from germline, CDR1 is DFQATT and CDR2 is SNEGSKA (reference sequence). The V gene end was trimmed by 6 bases and the J gene end by 3 bases; junction bases not matched to a gene: 5. The CDR3 totals 14 residues. This CDR3 reads CSAPLAGNYNEQFF. CDR3 bases: TGCAGTGCGCCACTAGCGGGGAACTACAATGAGCAGTTCTTC.

The chain links TRBV30 to TRBJ2-4; 10 bases map to TRBD2. The J call may not be correct, given that the DNA end is closer to TRBJ2-7. CDR3 length: 12 amino acids. CDR1 and CDR2 (germline): GTSNPN, SVGIG (reference sequence). The CDR3 protein is CAGVAGGYEQYF. CDR3 DNA: TGTGCCGGGGTAGCGGGAGGCTACGAGCAGTACTTC.

This sequence joins TRBV7-9 and TRBJ1-4; a weak D match, TRBD1 (5 bases). The V end lost 8 bases, the J end lost 4 bases, and 20 bases lay between the germline ends. CDR1 SEHNR and CDR2 FQNEAQ come from the germline V gene (reference sequence). CDR3 length: 16 amino acids. This CDR3 reads CASSPIMGRNNEKLFF. CDR3 nucleotide sequence: TGTGCCAGCTCACCAATCATGGGACGGAATAATGAAAAACTGTTTTTT.

The chain joins TRBV6-5 to TRBJ2-1; D might be TRBD2 (5 bases). The CDR3 consists of 14 residues. Germline V gene lookup returns CDR1 MNHEY and CDR2 SVGAGI. The V end was cut by 5 bases, the J end by 6 bases, with 14 bases between. The chain's CDR3 is CASSTRGLPNEQFF. For the CDR3, the DNA is TGTGCCAGCAGTACCCGTGGACTCCCCAATGAGCAGTTCTTC.

The chain recombines TRBV20-1 with TRBJ2-7; 7 bases match TRBD2. With 1 base clipped from V and 2 bases from J, the junction kept 5 bases outside the gene matches. This CDR3 spans 14 amino acids. Germline lookup yields CDR1 DFQATT and CDR2 SNEGSKA (reference sequence). CDR3 sequence (DNA): TGCAGTGCTAGAGGCGGGAGTCTTGCCTACGAGCAGTACTTC. It is translated as CSARGGSLAYEQYF.

This clonotype turned up a few times. The genes are TRBV7-2 and TRBJ2-7; 12 bases align to TRBD2. CDR1 SGHTA and CDR2 FQGNSA come from the germline V gene. J was trimmed by 1 base and V by 2 bases; bases with no gene match: 6. The CDR3 runs to 17 residues. The CDR3 loop reads CASSLRTSGTGSYEQYF. CDR3 in DNA: TGTGCCAGCAGCTTAAGGACTAGCGGGACTGGATCCTACGAGCAGTACTTC.

The V gene is TRBV3-1, the J gene TRBJ2-5; TRBD2 is a possible D gene (5 bases). The J call may be incorrect, as the DNA end agrees better with TRBJ2-7. In germline, CDR1 is LGHDT, CDR2 YNNKEL (reference sequence). The CDR3 covers 14 residues. CDR3 DNA: TGTGCCAGCAGCCAAGCCGACTACTCCTACGAGCAGTACTTC. It encodes CASSQADYSYEQYF.

In the case of this clonotype: An end of the junction differs from the germline gene, which may be a read error. The gene calls are TRBV20-1 and TRBJ1-1; no firm D call. CDR3 length: 14 residues. Germline values: CDR1 DFQATT, CDR2 SNEGSKA (reference sequence). Written as DNA, the CDR3 is TGCAGTGCTAGGGTGAAAGGAGTGAACGCTGAAGCTTTCTTT. Residues: CSARVKGVNAEAFF.

This sequence joins TRBV27 and TRBJ1-2; 7 nucleotides line up with TRBD1. This CDR3 has 14 residues. Trimming took 6 bases from V and 6 from J; bases not matched to a gene: 10. From germline, CDR1 is MNHEY and CDR2 SMNVEV (reference sequence). The CDR3 sequence is CASRAEGAPDGYTF. Here the CDR3 DNA reads TGTGCCAGCAGGGCGGAGGGGGCGCCGGATGGCTACACCTTC.

The J gene is TRBJ2-5, the V gene TRBV19; D possibly matches TRBD1 or TRBD2 (5 bases each). V was trimmed by 6 bases and J by 2 bases, leaving 19 bases between them. The CDR3 has 16 amino acids. The germline V gene has CDR1 LNHDA and CDR2 SQIVND (reference sequence). CDR3 protein: CASSALGQGSQETQYF. The CDR3 bases are TGTGCCAGTAGCGCCTTGGGGCAAGGGAGTCAAGAGACCCAGTACTTC.

This chain connects TRBV11-1 to TRBJ2-5; 7 bases fit TRBD2. Unmatched junction bases numbered 6, after V lost 4 bases and J lost 1 base. This CDR3 spans 15 amino acids. Germline CDR1 and CDR2: SGHAT and FQDESV (reference sequence). The CDR3 loop reads CASSSREGPQETQYF. The CDR3, as DNA: TGTGCCAGCAGCTCAAGGGAGGGACCCCAAGAGACCCAGTACTTC.

This clonotype was found once. The DNA of the CDR3 is TGTGCCAGCAGCCCCGTGGGGGGAAGAGACGAGCAGTACTTC. Amino acids: CASSPVGGRDEQYF. The J gene is TRBJ2-5, the V gene TRBV4-2; weak D call: TRBD2 (6 bases). The J call may be in error: the DNA end matches TRBJ2-7 better. This CDR3 comprises 14 residues. Germline assignment: CDR1 LGHNA and CDR2 YNFKEQ.

The CDR3 reads CASSFDGQETQYF. As DNA, the CDR3 is TGTGCCAGCAGTTTTGATGGACAAGAGACCCAGTACTTC. The V and J genes are TRBV12-3 or TRBV12-4 and TRBJ2-5; D not certain. This CDR3 has 13 amino acids. V was clipped by 3 bases and J by 2 bases, with 7 bases between them.

The gene calls are TRBV29-1 and TRBJ1-5, with 8 bases fitting TRBD1. Germline V gene data show CDR1 as SQVTM and CDR2 as ANQGSEA. With V trimmed by 1 base and J by 4 bases, 9 bases remained unmatched. The CDR3 covers 16 residues. CDR3 coding DNA: TGCAGCGTTGAAGTGATACAGGGGGTCGGTAATCAGCCCCAGCATTTT. Protein sequence: CSVEVIQGVGNQPQHF.

In DNA form, the CDR3 reads TGTGCCAGCAGCTCAGTGGATGGTGGAAACATTCAGTACTTC. Translating it yields CASSSVDGGNIQYF. The chain links TRBV7-2 to TRBJ2-4; D unclear. The CDR3 spans 14 residues. V gave up 4 bases and J gave up 6 bases, with 13 bases separating them. Germline assignment: CDR1 SGHTA and CDR2 FQGNSA.

Only a few counts were recorded for this clonotype. The chain couples TRBV7-3 to TRBJ2-3; D not resolved. Germline CDR1 reads SGHTA; CDR2 reads FQGTGA. The germline V and J ends were trimmed by 5 bases and 2 bases, with 11 bases remaining between them. There are 14 residues in the CDR3. The CDR3 nucleotides read TGTGCCAGCAGCCCCGCCTCCACCACAGATACGCAGTATTTT. Amino acid sequence: CASSPASTTDTQYF.

In this sample, this clonotype turned up a few times. The chain employs TRBV11-1 and TRBJ2-6; D gene uncertain. Germline V gene sequence: CDR1 SGHAT, CDR2 FQDESV (reference sequence). Deletions cut 0 bases from V and 0 bases from J, with 21 bases between. The CDR3 length is 21 residues. CDR3: CASSLALARRAPSSGANVLTF. In nucleotides, the CDR3 is TGTGCCAGCAGCTTAGCCCTCGCTAGACGAGCTCCTAGCTCTGGGGCCAACGTCCTGACTTTC.

The CDR3: CASSQDGQPWQPQHF. CDR3 coding DNA: TGTGCCAGCAGCCAAGATGGACAGCCGTGGCAGCCCCAGCATTTT. This chain connects TRBV3-1 to TRBJ1-5; TRBD1 might be the D (6 bases). The germline V gene encodes CDR1 LGHDT and CDR2 YNNKEL (reference sequence). V lost 0 bases and J 7 bases, leaving 13 bases between the germline ends. This CDR3 comprises 15 residues.

This rearrangement joins TRBV20-1 to TRBJ2-4; D gene ambiguous. Looked up from germline, CDR1 is DFQATT and CDR2 is SNEGSKA (reference sequence). This CDR3 comprises 14 residues. Trimming removed 3 bases from V and 0 bases from J, with 9 bases in between. CDR3: CSASGILAKNIQYF. The CDR3 coding sequence is TGCAGTGCTAGCGGAATCCTAGCCAAAAACATTCAGTACTTC.